This passage covers 17 T cell receptor beta chains from one sample sequenced in a study of T cells after yellow fever vaccination. TCRdb recomputed calls from the 5' RACE reads with MiXCR, one row per CDR3 protein. The table has 40,000 to 55,000 distinct CDR3 sequences, 6.6% seen once. The source material was CD8+ T cells not binding an NS4B(214-222) dextramer, sorted from PBMCs, sampled 35 to 50 days after the first yellow fever vaccination. The receptors originated from a man younger than 35 who received the YFV17D yellow fever vaccine.

The chain couples TRBV10-2 to TRBJ2-1, with D perhaps matching TRBD2 (6 bases). Germline V gene sequence: CDR1 WSHSY, CDR2 SAAADI. The CDR3 contains 17 residues. V was shortened by 0 bases and J by 4 bases, with 16 bases between the two germline ends. This CDR3 reads CASSESIPGVDYNEQFF. CDR3 in DNA: TGCGCCAGCAGTGAGTCGATCCCGGGGGTCGATTACAATGAGCAGTTCTTC.

This clonotype was picked up many times. J is TRBJ2-2 and V is TRBV19; 10 bases agree with TRBD2. The V gene end was trimmed by 4 bases and the J gene end by 9 bases; junction bases not matched to a gene: 17. CDR1 and CDR2 from the germline V gene are LNHDA and SQIVND (reference sequence). This CDR3 has 18 residues. The CDR3 loop reads CASSTPERGGRMPRELFF. CDR3 nucleotides: TGTGCCAGTAGTACTCCCGAGCGGGGGGGCCGAATGCCCAGGGAGCTGTTTTTT.

The chain joins TRBV12-5 to TRBJ2-1, with 8 nucleotides matching TRBD1. Trimming cost V 3 bases and J 8 bases; bases outside gene matches: 3. The CDR3 totals 13 residues. Germline CDR1 and CDR2: LGHNT and FRNRAP. The CDR3 reads CASGFPGGDEQFF. The CDR3, as DNA: TGTGCTAGTGGTTTCCCAGGGGGCGATGAGCAGTTCTTC.

Many counts were recorded for this clonotype. The chain recombines TRBV6-2 or TRBV6-3 with TRBJ2-7; the match to TRBD2 covers 11 bases. With 5 bases clipped from V and 3 bases from J, the junction kept 6 bases outside the gene matches. Germline V gene data show CDR1 as MNHEY and CDR2 as SVGEGT. The CDR3 consists of 15 residues. The CDR3 region has the DNA TGTGCCAGCAGTCGACGACTAGCGGGGCTCTACGAGCAGTACTTC. It translates to CASSRRLAGLYEQYF.

This clonotype was seen a handful of times. The chain recombines TRBV20-1 with TRBJ2-3; 8 positions agree with TRBD2. V lost 6 bases to trimming and J lost 5 bases; unmatched junction nucleotides: 16. The germline V gene encodes CDR1 DFQATT and CDR2 SNEGSKA (reference sequence). This CDR3 contains 16 residues. Here the CDR3 DNA reads TGCAGTGCATCCTCCTCCGGGGGGGCCGGGGTAGATACGCAGTATTTT. It is translated as CSASSSGGAGVDTQYF.

V gene TRBV5-1 combines with J gene TRBJ2-1; D uncertain. In germline, CDR1 is SGHRS, CDR2 YFSETQ. Trimming pared 8 bases from V and 1 base from J, leaving 7 bases between. The CDR3 spans 12 residues. The chain's CDR3 is CASMDSYNEQFF. Here the CDR3 DNA reads TGCGCCAGTATGGATTCCTACAATGAGCAGTTCTTC.

This clonotype was counted a few times. The chain is built from TRBV7-8 and TRBJ1-1; D is unclear. The CDR3 contains 15 residues. V was clipped by 1 base and J by 5 bases, with 14 bases between them. The germline V gene encodes CDR1 SGHVS and CDR2 FQNEAQ. The CDR3 sequence: CASSLGQPTMTEAFF. CDR3 sequence (DNA): TGTGCCAGCAGCTTAGGCCAGCCCACAATGACTGAAGCTTTCTTT.

The V gene is TRBV5-5, the J gene TRBJ1-1; no definite D call. The CDR3 contains 14 residues. Trimming removed 5 bases from V and 7 bases from J, with 18 bases in between. Germline loops: CDR1 SGHKS, CDR2 YYEKEE (reference sequence). CDR3 coding DNA: TGTGCCAGCAGACCAAAAACGACGGTCGATGAAGCTTTCTTT. The encoded protein is CASRPKTTVDEAFF.

This clonotype occurred many times. The rearrangement joins TRBV12-3 or TRBV12-4 to TRBJ2-5; the D is unclear. The V end was cut by 5 bases, the J end by 2 bases, with 18 bases between. CDR3 length equals 16 residues. CDR3 residues: CASSPWGKSPQETQYF. The CDR3 coding sequence is TGTGCCAGCAGTCCCTGGGGAAAGAGCCCGCAAGAGACCCAGTACTTC.

The chain carries TRBV12-3 or TRBV12-4 and TRBJ2-1, with 8 bases fitting TRBD1. The CDR3 loop spans 14 amino acids. Trimming at V came to 6 bases and at J to 3 bases, leaving 4 bases not matched to a gene. The CDR3, as DNA: TGTGCCAGCAGGCATACAGGGGGCTACAATGAGCAGTTCTTC. Its translation is CASRHTGGYNEQFF.

V gene TRBV27 combines with J gene TRBJ2-2, with D perhaps matching TRBD2 (6 bases). Per the germline V gene, CDR1 is MNHEY and CDR2 is SMNVEV (reference sequence). V dropped 6 bases and J dropped 3 bases, with 11 bases sitting between them. The CDR3 runs to 14 residues. CDR3 residues: CASRPGLHTGELFF. The CDR3 bases are TGTGCCAGCAGACCGGGACTCCACACCGGGGAGCTGTTTTTT.

The V call is TRBV4-3, the J call TRBJ1-1; D unclear. The germline CDR1 and CDR2 sequences are LGHNA and YSLEER. The CDR3 has 18 amino acids. V shed 0 bases and J shed 3 bases, with 20 bases lying between them. The CDR3 DNA reads as TGCGCCAGCAGCCAAGAGTCGTATACAGCAGGCGATTACACTGAAGCTTTCTTT. It yields the protein CASSQESYTAGDYTEAFF.

The V and J genes are TRBV6-5 and TRBJ1-1; a weak D match, TRBD1 (6 bases). Germline CDR1 reads MNHEY; CDR2 reads SVGAGI. This CDR3 is built from 15 residues. V was pared by 0 bases and J by 7 bases, with 15 bases between. As DNA, the CDR3 is TGTGCCAGCAGTTACTCTTTGGACAGCAGCTTTGAAGCTTTCTTT. Amino acids: CASSYSLDSSFEAFF.

The chain's CDR3 is CASSPRGGGSPLHF. The CDR3 nucleotides are TGTGCCAGCAGTCCCAGGGGGGGGGGATCACCCCTCCACTTT. The chain is built from TRBV27 and TRBJ1-6, with 7 bases fitting TRBD1. CDR3 length: 14 amino acids. V lost 5 bases to trimming and J lost 10 bases; unmatched junction nucleotides: 8. Germline loops: CDR1 MNHEY, CDR2 SMNVEV (reference sequence).

This clonotype showed up many times. This chain joins TRBV27 and TRBJ2-3; the D is unclear. The V gene lost 4 bases and the J gene lost 0 bases, with 5 bases spanning the gap. The germline V gene encodes CDR1 MNHEY and CDR2 SMNVEV (reference sequence). The CDR3 runs to 13 residues. The CDR3 bases are TGTGCCAGCAGTTGGGCCAGCACAGATACGCAGTATTTT. This translates into CASSWASTDTQYF.

This clonotype showed up many times. This chain links TRBV5-1 with TRBJ1-2; D is unclear. Germline V lookup: CDR1 SGHRS, CDR2 YFSETQ. This CDR3 has 12 residues. V was pared by 1 base and J by 7 bases, with 8 bases between. The CDR3 region is CASSLSSGGYTF. DNA of the CDR3: TGCGCCAGCAGCTTGTCTTCGGGTGGCTACACCTTC.

This clonotype was observed a few times. The J gene is TRBJ1-1, the V gene TRBV20-1; 7 bases are shared with TRBD1. The CDR3 extends over 13 amino acids. V was pared by 5 bases and J by 0 bases, with 3 bases of the junction left unmatched. Germline loops: CDR1 DFQATT, CDR2 SNEGSKA (reference sequence). The CDR3 bases are TGCAGTGCTGAGGACAGGCTGAACACTGAAGCTTTCTTT. This encodes CSAEDRLNTEAFF.